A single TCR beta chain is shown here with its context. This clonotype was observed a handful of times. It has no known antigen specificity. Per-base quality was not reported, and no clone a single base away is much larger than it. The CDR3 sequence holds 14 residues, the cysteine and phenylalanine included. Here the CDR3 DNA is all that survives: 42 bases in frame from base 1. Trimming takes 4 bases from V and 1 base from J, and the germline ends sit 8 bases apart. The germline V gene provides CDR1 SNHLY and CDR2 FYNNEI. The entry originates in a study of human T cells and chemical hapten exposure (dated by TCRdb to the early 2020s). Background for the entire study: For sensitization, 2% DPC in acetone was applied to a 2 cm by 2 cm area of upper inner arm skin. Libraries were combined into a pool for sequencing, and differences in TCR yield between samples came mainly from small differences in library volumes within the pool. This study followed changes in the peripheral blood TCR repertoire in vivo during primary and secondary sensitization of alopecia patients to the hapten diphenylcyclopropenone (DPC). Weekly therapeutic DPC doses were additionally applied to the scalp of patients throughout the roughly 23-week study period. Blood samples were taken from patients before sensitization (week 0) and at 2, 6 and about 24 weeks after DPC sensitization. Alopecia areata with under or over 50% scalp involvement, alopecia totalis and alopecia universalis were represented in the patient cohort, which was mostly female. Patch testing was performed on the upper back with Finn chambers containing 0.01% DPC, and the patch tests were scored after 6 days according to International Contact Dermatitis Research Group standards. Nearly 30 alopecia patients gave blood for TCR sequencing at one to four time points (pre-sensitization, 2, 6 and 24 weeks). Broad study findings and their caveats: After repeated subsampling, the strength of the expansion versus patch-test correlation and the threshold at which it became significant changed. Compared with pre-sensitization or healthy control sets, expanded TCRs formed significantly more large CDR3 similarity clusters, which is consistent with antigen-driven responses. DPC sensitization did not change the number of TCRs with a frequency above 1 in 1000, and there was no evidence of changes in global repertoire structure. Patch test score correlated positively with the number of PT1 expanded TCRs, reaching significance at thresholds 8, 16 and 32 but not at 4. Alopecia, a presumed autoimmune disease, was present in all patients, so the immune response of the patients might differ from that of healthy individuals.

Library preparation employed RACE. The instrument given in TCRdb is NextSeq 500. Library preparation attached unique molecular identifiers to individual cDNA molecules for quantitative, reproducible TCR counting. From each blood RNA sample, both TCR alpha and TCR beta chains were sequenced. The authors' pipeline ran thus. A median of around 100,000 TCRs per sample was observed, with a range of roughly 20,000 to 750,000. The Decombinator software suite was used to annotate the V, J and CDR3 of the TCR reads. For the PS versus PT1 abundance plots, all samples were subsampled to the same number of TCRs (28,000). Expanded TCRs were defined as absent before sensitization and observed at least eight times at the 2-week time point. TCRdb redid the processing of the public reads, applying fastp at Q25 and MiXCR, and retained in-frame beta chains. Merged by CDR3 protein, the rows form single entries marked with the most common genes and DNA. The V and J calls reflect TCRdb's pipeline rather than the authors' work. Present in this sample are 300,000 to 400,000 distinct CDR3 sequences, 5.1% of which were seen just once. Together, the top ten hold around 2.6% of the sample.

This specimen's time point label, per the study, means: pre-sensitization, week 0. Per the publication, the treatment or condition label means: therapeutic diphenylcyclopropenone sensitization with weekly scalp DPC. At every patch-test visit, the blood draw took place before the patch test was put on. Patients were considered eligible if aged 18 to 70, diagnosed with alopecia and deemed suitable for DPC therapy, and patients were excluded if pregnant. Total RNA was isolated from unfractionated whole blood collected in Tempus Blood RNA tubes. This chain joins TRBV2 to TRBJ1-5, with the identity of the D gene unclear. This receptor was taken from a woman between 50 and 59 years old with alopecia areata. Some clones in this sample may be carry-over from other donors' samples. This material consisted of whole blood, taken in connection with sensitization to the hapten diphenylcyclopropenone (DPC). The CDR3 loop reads CASSADNSNQPQHF. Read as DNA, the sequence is TGTGCCAGCAGTGCAGACAACAGCAATCAGCCCCAGCATTTT.